Presented here are 26 T cell receptor beta chains from one specimen sequenced in a study of molecular identifiers for immune sequencing clone quantification. MiXCR, applied by TCRdb to the PCR reads, yields one record per CDR3 protein. Seen here are hundreds of thousands of distinct CDR3 sequences, around 25% observed once, and the top ten hold around 0.78%. The specimen sequenced was naive CD8+ T cells from blood, with Jurkat cell RNA spiked in. Subset noted: FACS-sorted CD8+CD4-CCR7+CD45RA+ naive T cells. The origin of the receptors is a human donor in good health. Some libraries in this study had Jurkat cell RNA spiked in.

Comment on this clonotype: One base away lies a much larger clone, so this may be a sequencing read error. This chain connects TRBV5-6 to TRBJ2-3; weak D call: TRBD2 (7 bases). This CDR3 spans 13 amino acids. Looked up from germline, CDR1 is SGHDT and CDR2 is YYEEEE. The CDR3 nucleotides are TGTGCCAGCAGCACTGGGGGGGCAGATACGCCGTATTTT. It is translated as CASSTGGADTPYF.

This clonotype appeared many times. The rearrangement uses TRBV20-1 and TRBJ1-1; 9 bases agree with TRBD1. The CDR3 is 16 residues long. Germline-derived CDR1 and CDR2 are DFQATT and SNEGSKA (reference sequence). V was pared by 3 bases and J by 4 bases, with 12 bases of the junction left unmatched. The DNA of the CDR3 is TGCAGTGCTAGTCATGACAGGACAGGGGTCTCCACTGAAGCTTTCTTT. Its protein is CSASHDRTGVSTEAFF.

The CDR3 bases are TGTGCCAGCAGCTTAGAACCGAGCACCTACGAGCAGTACTTC. Its translation is CASSLEPSTYEQYF. This chain connects TRBV7-2 to TRBJ2-7; D unresolved. Germline V gives CDR1 SGHTA, CDR2 FQGNSA. The CDR3 runs to 14 residues. Trimming stripped 1 base from V and 2 bases from J, with 9 bases between.

This clonotype was detected a few times. The gene calls are TRBV2 and TRBJ1-1, with 10 bases identical to TRBD1. In germline, CDR1 is SNHLY, CDR2 FYNNEI. CDR3 length equals 15 residues. Losses at the gene ends were 3 bases for V and 6 bases for J; bases not matched to a gene: 7. DNA for the CDR3: TGTGCCAGCAGTGAGGAGACAGGGGGCGCGTCTGAAGCTTTCTTT. It translates to CASSEETGGASEAFF. The full variable domain, completed using reference TRBV2 and TRBJ1-1, is EPEVTQTPSHQVTQMGQEVILRCVPISNHLYFYWYRQILGQKVEFLVSFYNNEISEKSEIFDDQFSVERPDGSNFTLKIRSTKLEDSAMYFCASSEETGGASEAFFGQGTRLTVV.

This clonotype was seen many times. This chain's CDR3 is CSVEGEGQSQETQYF. CDR3 coding DNA: TGCAGCGTTGAAGGAGAGGGACAGTCCCAAGAGACCCAGTACTTC. V gene TRBV29-1 combines with J gene TRBJ2-5; 7 bases line up with TRBD1. The CDR3 extends over 15 amino acids. V dropped 1 base and J dropped 1; count of bases not matched to a gene: 6. CDR1 is SQVTM and CDR2 is ANQGSEA in the germline V gene.

This clonotype was recorded a few times. This sequence joins TRBV7-6 and TRBJ1-5; 7 positions agree with TRBD1. Germline CDR1 reads SGHVS; CDR2 reads FNYEAQ. CDR3 length: 16 residues. The V gene end was trimmed by 0 bases and the J gene end by 6 bases; junction bases not matched to a gene: 8. In nucleotides, the CDR3 is TGTGCCAGCAGCTTAGCGGAGGGGGCAAGGGGTCAGCCCCAGCATTTT. Its protein is CASSLAEGARGQPQHF.

About this clonotype itself: The germline gene is not matched at one end of the junction; a read error may be the cause. The genes are TRBV19 and TRBJ2-1; 8 bases map to TRBD2. This CDR3 is 15 amino acids long. The germline V gene has CDR1 LNHDA and CDR2 SQIVND (reference sequence). Written as DNA, the CDR3 is TGTGCCAGTAGTTACGGGACTAGTGAGTACGGGGAGCGGTTCTTC. Translated, it gives CASSYGTSEYGERFF.

This clonotype was seen a few times. The chain has TRBV7-9 and TRBJ2-5; 7 bases agree with TRBD1. The CDR3 runs 13 residues. After removal of 6 bases from V and 3 bases from J, the junction contained 4 bases not matched to a gene. Germline V gene data show CDR1 as SEHNR and CDR2 as FQNEAQ (reference sequence). The CDR3 reads CASRDGTEETQYF. The CDR3 nucleotides read TGTGCCAGCAGAGACGGGACAGAAGAGACCCAGTACTTC.

The sample holds a few counts of this clonotype. CDR3 in DNA: TGTGCCACGGGACAGCATAACACTGAAGCTTTCTTT. Translating it yields CATGQHNTEAFF. The chain recombines TRBV19 with TRBJ1-1; TRBD1 aligns across 7 bases. CDR1 and CDR2 from the germline V gene are LNHDA and SQIVND (reference sequence). The CDR3 totals 12 residues. The trim removed 10 bases at V and 2 bases at J, leaving 4 bases unmatched.

The sample holds many counts of this clonotype. The chain carries TRBV20-1 and TRBJ2-7; TRBD2 aligns across 10 bases. CDR1 and CDR2 from the germline V gene are DFQATT and SNEGSKA (reference sequence). This CDR3 is built from 14 residues. The V and J ends lost 4 bases and 1 base, in that order; junction bases with no gene match: 4. The DNA for the CDR3 is TGCAGTGCTACCGGGACTAGCGTATCCTACGAGCAGTACTTC. Its translation is CSATGTSVSYEQYF.

As concerns this clonotype: Just one base apart from a much larger clone, this may be a read error. This rearrangement joins TRBV13 to TRBJ2-1; D may be TRBD1 (6 bases). Germline assignment: CDR1 PRHDT and CDR2 FYEKMQ (reference sequence). The V end was cut by 0 bases, the J end by 2 bases, with 11 bases between. The length of the CDR3 is 16 residues. CDR3: CASSLGLRGTYNEQFF. CDR3 DNA sequence: TGTGCCAGCAGCTTAGGCCTGAGGGGGACCTACAATGAGCAGTTCTTC. The full variable domain, in which reference TRBV13 and TRBJ2-1 provide the parts outside the CDR3, is AAGVIQSPRHLIKEKRETATLKCYPIPRHDTVYWYQQGPGQDPQFLISFYEKMQSDKGSIPDRFSAQQFSDYHSELNMSSLELGDSALYFCASSLGLRGTYNEQFFGPGTRLTVL.

The rearrangement links TRBV2 to TRBJ2-3; no reliable D call. Germline CDR1 reads SNHLY; CDR2 reads FYNNEI. This CDR3 is 16 amino acids long. The V gene lost 1 base and the J gene lost 5 bases, with 16 bases spanning the gap. The CDR3 protein is CASSEVPVYRGDTQYF. CDR3 nucleotide sequence: TGTGCCAGCAGTGAAGTTCCTGTATACCGCGGAGATACGCAGTATTTT.

This clonotype was counted ten times or more. The CDR3 here is CSARDRNRGLQETQYF. The DNA for the CDR3 is TGCAGTGCTAGAGATCGGAATAGGGGTTTGCAAGAGACCCAGTACTTC. The rearrangement uses TRBV20-1 and TRBJ2-5; possibly TRBD1 for D (5 bases). V was cut by 0 bases and J by 2 bases, with 16 bases left in between. CDR1 DFQATT and CDR2 SNEGSKA come from the germline V gene (reference sequence). The CDR3 is 16 residues long.

In its sample, this clonotype was seen many times. The chain links TRBV7-8 to TRBJ2-7; D not resolved. Deletions cut 5 bases from V and 0 bases from J, with 11 bases between. The germline gives CDR1 SGHVS, CDR2 FQNEAQ. The CDR3 has 14 amino acids. The CDR3 nucleotides read TGTGCCAGCAGCCTATACTCCAGCTCCTACGAGCAGTACTTC. This translates into CASSLYSSSYEQYF.

The chain joins TRBV20-1 to TRBJ2-1; TRBD1 agrees at 8 bases. This CDR3 has 15 amino acids. V trimming: 5 bases; J trimming: 7 bases; junction bases outside the gene matches: 13. CDR1 is DFQATT and CDR2 is SNEGSKA in the germline V gene (reference sequence). In nucleotides, the CDR3 is TGCAGTGCTGGGAGAACAGGGGGTCGGGTTAATGAGCAGTTCTTC. Its protein product is CSAGRTGGRVNEQFF.

The chain links TRBV29-1 to TRBJ2-7; D is ambiguous. V shed 3 bases and J shed 2 bases, with 8 bases lying between them. The CDR3 has 12 residues. Looked up from germline, CDR1 is SQVTM and CDR2 is ANQGSEA. CDR3 nucleotide sequence: TGCAGCGTTGAGTCGGCGACCTACGAGCAGTACTTC. It codes for CSVESATYEQYF.

This clonotype was counted at least ten times. The genes are TRBV21-1 and TRBJ2-7; no check of the table's D call, TRBD2, against the DNA was made. TRBV21-1 is a pseudogene segment. The CDR3 has 13 residues. CDR3 residues: CASISRALYEQYF. CDR3 sequence (DNA): TGTGCCAGCATATCGAGGGCCCTGTACGAGCAGTACTTC.

Points on this clonotype: A read error may produce the germline difference seen at one junction end. V is TRBV20-1 and J is TRBJ2-7; D is unclear. Germline CDR1 DFQATT, CDR2 SNEGSKA (reference sequence). This CDR3 is built from 13 residues. The CDR3 bases are TGCAGTGCTAGGGCCCTAGTCAGCTACGCGCAGTACTTC. Amino acids: CSARALVSYAQYF.

In this sample, this clonotype turned up a few times. V usage is TRBV10-3 and J usage is TRBJ1-6; 9 positions match TRBD1. CDR1 is ENHRY and CDR2 is SYGVKD in the germline V gene. The V gene end was trimmed by 6 bases and the J gene end by 7 bases; junction bases not matched to a gene: 7. The CDR3 consists of 15 residues. CDR3 sequence: CAISQPGQGNSPLHF. CDR3 sequence (DNA): TGTGCCATCAGCCAACCGGGACAGGGAAATTCACCCCTCCACTTT.

The chain combines TRBV7-3 with TRBJ2-2; TRBD1 or TRBD2 may be the D gene (5 bases each). The CDR3 covers 15 residues. Germline lookup yields CDR1 SGHTA and CDR2 FQGTGA. Trimming stripped 0 bases from V and 5 bases from J, with 10 bases between. The CDR3 DNA sequence: TGTGCCAGCAGCTTAACCGGGACCCCTACCGGGGAGCTGTTTTTT. Residues: CASSLTGTPTGELFF. The variable domain in full, completed from reference TRBV7-3 and TRBJ2-2, reads GAGVSQTPSNKVTEKGKYVELRCDPISGHTALYWYRQSLGQGPEFLIYFQGTGAADDSGLPNDRFFAVRPEGSVSTLKIQRTERGDSAVYLCASSLTGTPTGELFFGEGSRLTVL.

The sample holds many counts of this clonotype. One end of the junction does not line up with germline, which may come from a read error. The chain carries TRBV15 and TRBJ1-1; 7 bases align to TRBD1. CDR1 is LNHNV and CDR2 is YYDKDF in the germline V gene (reference sequence). The CDR3 loop spans 15 amino acids. CDR3 nucleotide sequence: TGTGCCACCAGCCGAGACAGGGACATGAACACTGAAGCTTTCTTT. It is translated as CATSRDRDMNTEAFF.

Ten or more counts support this clonotype. V gene TRBV6-4 combines with J gene TRBJ1-1; the D is unclear. The V and J ends lost 3 bases and 4 bases respectively, with 12 bases between them. The germline V gene has CDR1 MRHNA and CDR2 SNTAGT. The CDR3 runs to 14 residues. The CDR3 protein is CASSENPGSTEAFF. DNA of the CDR3: TGTGCCAGCAGTGAAAACCCGGGAAGCACTGAAGCTTTCTTT.

The J gene is TRBJ2-1, the V gene TRBV12-5, with TRBD2 identical over 7 bases. V lost 6 bases, J lost 5 bases, and 10 bases stayed unmatched. The length of the CDR3 is 15 residues. Germline CDR1 reads LGHNT; CDR2 reads FRNRAP. Here the CDR3 DNA reads TGTGCTAGTGGGCCGGACAACCGGGAGGACAATGAGCAGTTCTTC. Translation: CASGPDNREDNEQFF.

This clonotype has more than one count but fewer than ten. The chain links TRBV27 to TRBJ2-5; 11 nucleotides match TRBD2. The CDR3 spans 15 residues. Per the germline V gene, CDR1 is MNHEY and CDR2 is SMNVEV (reference sequence). V lost 4 bases and J lost 3; bases outside the gene matches: 4. CDR3 DNA: TGTGCCAGCAGTTACTTGGGACTAGCGGAAGAGACCCAGTACTTC. Translated, it gives CASSYLGLAEETQYF.

This clonotype appeared once. An end of the junction differs from the germline gene, which may be a read error. V is TRBV7-9 and J is TRBJ1-1; D gene unclear. The germline CDR1 and CDR2 sequences are SEHNR and FQNEAQ (reference sequence). The CDR3 loop spans 12 amino acids. The CDR3 DNA follows: TGTGCCTGCAGCTTAGAGAGAACTGAAGCTTTCTTT. As protein: CACSLERTEAFF.

In DNA form, the CDR3 reads TGCAGTGCTAGACAGGGGCTGACCGGGGAGCTGTTTTTT. Translation: CSARQGLTGELFF. The V and J genes are TRBV20-1 and TRBJ2-2; tentative D call: TRBD1 (6 bases). The CDR3 is 13 residues long. Between the trimmed V and J ends, which lost 2 bases and 5 bases, there was a span of 9 bases. CDR1 and CDR2 from the germline V gene are DFQATT and SNEGSKA (reference sequence).